Each of the 6 T cell receptor beta chains below was sequenced from the same sample in a study of Ad26.COV2.S vaccination and SARS-CoV-2 variants. Sequenced by immunoSEQ multiplex PCR; TCRdb stores in-frame clones only, minus some. Of roughly 700,000 clones in the sample, around 92% were seen once. Stated treatment: roughly 20 received Ad26.COV2.S at low or high dose, single or two shots; five or six received placebo; per-sample allocation not given. Collection of the samples took place on day 63 after the first injection of vaccine or placebo. Material: peripheral blood, obtained in a trial of Ad26.COV2.S vaccine versus placebo. All receptors come from a person between 18 and 65 years old who received the Ad26.COV2.S COVID-19 vaccine or a placebo.

The V and J genes are TRBV6-5 and TRBJ2-5; D gene ambiguous. The CDR3 totals 11 residues. In germline, CDR1 is MNHEY, CDR2 SVGAGI. The germline V and J ends were trimmed by 7 bases and 5 bases, with 8 bases remaining between them. The DNA for the CDR3 is TGTGCCAGCATTCGTGGGGAGACCCAGTACTTC. Translation: CASIRGETQYF.

This clone has just a few counts. The rearrangement joins TRBV6-5 to TRBJ2-7; D might be TRBD2 (6 bases). Between the trimmed V and J ends, which lost 10 bases and 5 bases, there was a span of 18 bases. The length of the CDR3 is 13 residues. Germline CDR1 and CDR2: MNHEY and SVGAGI. The CDR3 spells CATGGGGAHEQYF. Here the CDR3 DNA reads TGTGCCACCGGCGGAGGAGGGGCACACGAGCAGTACTTC.

This chain links TRBV9 with TRBJ2-7; D ambiguous. The length of the CDR3 is 11 residues. V shed 4 bases and J shed 5 bases, with 7 bases lying between them. Per germline, CDR1 SGDLS and CDR2 YYNGEE. The CDR3 reads CASSKDHEQYF. CDR3 nucleotides: TGTGCCAGCAGCAAGGACCACGAGCAGTACTTC.

This clone was seen only a few times. The chain carries TRBV5-4 and TRBJ2-7; 12 bases map to TRBD2. With V trimmed by 2 bases and J by 3 bases, 12 bases remained unmatched. Germline V gene lookup returns CDR1 SGHNT and CDR2 YYREEE (reference sequence). The CDR3 runs to 18 residues. For the CDR3, the DNA is TGTGCCAGCAGCTTCTCTGGGAGTCCGGGACTAGCGGGCTACGAGCAGTACTTC. This encodes CASSFSGSPGLAGYEQYF. The full variable domain, completed using reference TRBV5-4 and TRBJ2-7, is ETGVTQSPTHLIKTRGQQVTLRCSSQSGHNTVSWYQQALGQGPQFIFQYYREEENGRGNFPPRFSGLQFPNYSSELNVNALELDDSALYLCASSFSGSPGLAGYEQYFGPGTRLTVT.

This chain uses TRBV13 with TRBJ1-3; 8 bases line up with TRBD1. V lost 6 bases, J lost 4 bases, and 14 bases stayed unmatched. The CDR3 is made up of 17 amino acids. The V gene's germline CDR1 is PRHDT and CDR2 FYEKMQ (reference sequence). CDR3 amino acids: CASRATGVISEGNTIYF. In DNA, the CDR3 is TGTGCCAGCAGGGCGACAGGGGTCATATCAGAGGGAAACACCATATATTTT.

This clone was recorded many times. The same CDR3 arises from other DNA sequences in this sample as well. This sequence joins TRBV5-1 and TRBJ2-7; 7 positions match TRBD2. The CDR3 runs 14 residues. The trim removed 0 bases at V and 2 bases at J, leaving 2 bases unmatched. CDR1 is SGHRS, CDR2 YFSETQ, per germline. CDR3 region: CASSLVAGAYEQYF. CDR3 coding DNA: TGCGCCAGCAGCTTGGTGGCGGGGGCCTACGAGCAGTACTTC. The whole variable domain, remainder taken from reference TRBV5-1 and TRBJ2-7, is KAGVTQTPRYLIKTRGQQVTLSCSPISGHRSVSWYQQTPGQGLQFLFEYFSETQRNKGNFPGRFSGRQFSNSRSEMNVSTLELGDSALYLCASSLVAGAYEQYFGPGTRLTVT.